The present T cell receptor beta chain was sequenced within a study of shared clonotypes between healthy human individuals. Trimming left V 5 bases short and J 0 bases short, with 14 bases between. In germline, CDR1 is SGHVS, CDR2 FQNEAQ. This CDR3 spans 16 amino acids. In the naive CD8 group, cells lacked CD45RO and were positively selected for CCR7, so terminally differentiated effector memory CD45RA+ cells were left out. Study results and caveats: Relative to clonotypes present in all four donors, those not shared had lower generation probabilities.

At deep level, the assay was performed. This table comes from immunoSEQ multiplex PCR, and its TCRdb copy is limited to in-frame clones, with some not included. The table lists about 2.1 million clones, 93% of them singletons. In regard to this clone: The antigen is not known.

The chain has TRBV7-8 and TRBJ2-1; D assignment may be TRBD1 or TRBD2 (5 bases each). Sequenced: naive CD8+ T cells from PBMCs. The TCR sequence derives from a man aged 18 to 30 in good health. Some clones in this sample may be carry-over from other donors' samples. In nucleotides, the CDR3 is TGTGCCAGCAGCCCCAGGGCGGGCAGCTCCTACAATGAGCAGTTCTTC. Protein sequence: CASSPRAGSSYNEQFF. Variable domain in full (rest from reference TRBV7-8 and TRBJ2-1): GAGVSQSPRYKVAKRGQDVALRCDPISGHVSLFWYQQALGQGPEFLTYFQNEAQLDKSGLPSDRFFAERPEGSVSTLKIQRTQQEDSAVYLCASSPRAGSSYNEQFFGPGTRLTVL.